This T cell receptor (beta chain) is drawn from a study of Graves' ophthalmopathy and Graves' hyperthyroidism. Overall study: Ahead of any treatment, peripheral blood was obtained at the initial diagnosis. General study findings and limits: Most expanded clonotypes from thyroid (those above 0.001 frequency) were also found in blood.

Amplifying from RNA transcripts, the study obtained TCR beta CDR3 regions. Second-round multiplex PCR came after a first-round RT-PCR that employed HTBI primers. Each CDR3 protein is one row after TCRdb ran MiXCR on the multiplex PCR reads. The sample carries some 370,000 distinct CDR3 sequences, roughly 17% recorded once. J gave up 5 bases and V 1 base, and 4 bases lay outside the gene matches. Germline V lookup: CDR1 LGHNA, CDR2 YNFKEQ. The CDR3 extends over 16 amino acids. Hyperthyroidism patients were newly diagnosed, ill under 2 months, and aged 18 to 65 years. No donor had other autoimmune disease, uncontrolled infection, pregnancy or lactation. To note about this clonotype: Its antigen is unknown.

The source material was peripheral blood. The chain has TRBV4-2 and TRBJ2-2; 10 positions agree with TRBD1. This receptor was identified in an adult woman with stable Graves' hyperthyroidism. CDR3 bases: TGTGCCAGCAGCCAAGGGGACAGGGGAGGGACCGGGGAGCTGTTTTTT. It is translated as CASSQGDRGGTGELFF.